This T cell receptor beta chain was observed in a study of blood T cell repertoires in COVID-19. Assay: immunoSEQ multiplex PCR; the TCRdb copy retains only in-frame clones and omits some. The sample lists approximately 270,000 clones, 86% occurring once. J lost 5 bases, V lost 3 bases, and 10 bases had no gene match. Germline V lookup: CDR1 SGDLS, CDR2 YYNGEE. The CDR3 runs 16 residues. Source material: peripheral blood. The V gene is TRBV9, the J gene TRBJ2-2; 7 bases are shared with TRBD2. The TCR originated in a man aged 40-49 years with active or convalescent COVID-19. The CDR3 region is CASSDPDHSGTGELFF. The CDR3 DNA follows: TGTGCCAGCAGCGACCCTGACCATAGCGGGACCGGGGAGCTGTTTTTT. Based on the CDR3 plus reference TRBV9 and TRBJ2-2, the full variable domain is DSGVTQTPKHLITATGQRVTLRCSPRSGDLSVYWYQQSLDQGLQFLIQYYNGEERAKGNILERFSAQQFPDLHSELNLSSLELGDSALYFCASSDPDHSGTGELFFGEGSRLTVL.